This is a list of T cell receptor beta chains from one sample in a study of cytomegalovirus exposure and HLA in healthy donors. Method: immunoSEQ multiplex PCR; TCRdb's copy keeps in-frame clones and lacks some. The table includes 150,000 to 200,000 clones, about 84% detected once. Input material: PBMCs. The receptor source for this set is a woman aged 25 to 39 in good health and CMV-seropositive. The CDR3 runs from the conserved cysteine through the conserved F or W. D genes are given only for firm matches. Clone size is not always given. Where it is, it says once, few, many or a class for expanded clones.

clone_size: few; j_call: TRBJ2-4; v_call: TRBV18; d_call: TRBD1; cdr3_nt: TGTGCCAGCTCACCACCAACCAGGGGGAAAAACATTCAGTACTTC; cdr3_aa: CASSPPTRGKNIQYF
clone_size: once; j_call: TRBJ2-1; v_call: TRBV29-1; d_call: TRBD2; cdr3_nt: TGCAGCGTTCGAGGCGGCGTAGCGGGGGGCTACTACAATGAGCAGTTCTTC; cdr3_aa: CSVRGGVAGGYYNEQFF
clone_size: -; j_call: TRBJ2-7; v_call: TRBV5-1; d_call: TRBD1; cdr3_nt: TGCGCCAGCAGCTTGGTGGGGACAGGGGCCCACGAGCAGTACTTC; cdr3_aa: CASSLVGTGAHEQYF
clone_size: -; j_call: TRBJ2-3; v_call: TRBV13; d_call: -; cdr3_nt: TGTGCCAGCAGCTCCCGACCCCCCGGGGATACGCAGTATTTT; cdr3_aa: CASSSRPPGDTQYF
clone_size: -; j_call: TRBJ2-3; v_call: TRBV5-6; d_call: -; cdr3_nt: TGTGCCAGCAGCTGGGGACACTCCTACACAGATACGCAGTATTTT; cdr3_aa: CASSWGHSYTDTQYF
clone_size: -; j_call: TRBJ2-7; v_call: TRBV4-1; d_call: TRBD1; cdr3_nt: TGCGCCAGCAGCCAACAAACGGGCAGGGGGCTTTCCTACGAGCAGTACTTC; cdr3_aa: CASSQQTGRGLSYEQYF
clone_size: -; j_call: TRBJ2-1; v_call: TRBV5-4; d_call: -; cdr3_nt: TGTGCCAGCAGCTTCCAGGGGAGGGCCTACAATGAGCAGTTCTTC; cdr3_aa: CASSFQGRAYNEQFF
clone_size: -; j_call: TRBJ1-2; v_call: TRBV30; d_call: TRBD1; cdr3_nt: TGTGCCTGGGACCGGGACAGCTCTGGCTACACCTTC; cdr3_aa: CAWDRDSSGYTF
clone_size: -; j_call: TRBJ1-2; v_call: TRBV10-2; d_call: -; cdr3_nt: TGCGCCAGCAACAGAGGCACGGGGGGCTACACCTTC; cdr3_aa: CASNRGTGGYTF
clone_size: -; j_call: TRBJ1-6; v_call: TRBV10-1; d_call: -; cdr3_nt: TGCGCCAGCAGTAGACAGAATAATTCACCCCTCCACTTT; cdr3_aa: CASSRQNNSPLHF
clone_size: -; j_call: TRBJ2-3; v_call: TRBV30; d_call: TRBD2; cdr3_nt: TGTGCCTGGAGCGGGGGGTGGACTAGCGGGAGGACAGATACGCAGTATTTT; cdr3_aa: CAWSGGWTSGRTDTQYF
clone_size: once; j_call: TRBJ1-4; v_call: TRBV4-1; d_call: -; cdr3_nt: TGCGCCAGCAGCGTGAGTCTAATCAAGGGGAATGAAAAACTGTTTTTT; cdr3_aa: CASSVSLIKGNEKLFF
clone_size: -; j_call: TRBJ2-7; v_call: TRBV19; d_call: TRBD2; cdr3_nt: TGTGCCAGTAGGGAGAAACTAGCGGGGCGCTACGAGCAGTACTTC; cdr3_aa: CASREKLAGRYEQYF
clone_size: -; j_call: TRBJ1-4; v_call: TRBV14; d_call: TRBD1; cdr3_nt: TGTGCCAGCAGCCATAGGAACAGGGGATCTAATGAAAAACTGTTTTTT; cdr3_aa: CASSHRNRGSNEKLFF
clone_size: -; j_call: TRBJ1-2; v_call: TRBV5-1; d_call: -; cdr3_nt: TGCGCCAGCAGCTTGGCCGGAGCGGACTATGGCTACACCTTC; cdr3_aa: CASSLAGADYGYTF
clone_size: once; j_call: TRBJ1-2; v_call: TRBV15; d_call: -; cdr3_nt: TGTGCCACCAGCAGACAGGGGTTCGACTATGGCTACACCTTC; cdr3_aa: CATSRQGFDYGYTF
clone_size: -; j_call: TRBJ1-1; v_call: TRBV9; d_call: TRBD1; cdr3_nt: TGTGCCAGCAGCGGTAACAGGGGAAGCACTGAAGCTTTCTTT; cdr3_aa: CASSGNRGSTEAFF
clone_size: -; j_call: TRBJ2-7; v_call: TRBV19; d_call: TRBD1; cdr3_nt: TGTGCCAGTAAACCGGGACAGTCCTCCTACGAGCAGTACTTC; cdr3_aa: CASKPGQSSYEQYF
clone_size: -; j_call: TRBJ2-7; v_call: TRBV6-5; d_call: -; cdr3_nt: TGTGCCAGCAGTTACGCGAGAGGCTCCTACGAGCAGTACTTC; cdr3_aa: CASSYARGSYEQYF
clone_size: -; j_call: TRBJ1-2; v_call: TRBV28; d_call: -; cdr3_nt: TGTGCCAGCCCCTGGGGGGGATCGGACTATGGCTACACCTTC; cdr3_aa: CASPWGGSDYGYTF
clone_size: -; j_call: TRBJ2-2; v_call: TRBV7-2; d_call: -; cdr3_nt: TGTGCCAGCAGCTTACCGGGGATAACCGGGGAGCTGTTTTTT; cdr3_aa: CASSLPGITGELFF
clone_size: -; j_call: TRBJ1-4; v_call: TRBV5-1; d_call: -; cdr3_nt: TGCGCCAGCAGCTTGTGGGAGGGAGTTGAAAAACTGTTTTTT; cdr3_aa: CASSLWEGVEKLFF
clone_size: few; j_call: TRBJ1-2; v_call: TRBV7-9; d_call: -; cdr3_nt: TGTGCCAGCAGCTTATACCCAGGCCTCCCGGGGGGCTACACCTTC; cdr3_aa: CASSLYPGLPGGYTF
clone_size: -; j_call: TRBJ2-3; v_call: TRBV7-9; d_call: TRBD2; cdr3_nt: TGTGCCAGCAGCATTAGCGGGGTGACAGATACGCAGTATTTT; cdr3_aa: CASSISGVTDTQYF
clone_size: -; j_call: TRBJ2-7; v_call: TRBV5-1; d_call: TRBD1; cdr3_nt: TGCGCCAGCAGCGTAGGACAGGGGGCTTACGAGCAGTACTTC; cdr3_aa: CASSVGQGAYEQYF
clone_size: -; j_call: TRBJ2-1; v_call: TRBV18; d_call: TRBD1; cdr3_nt: TGTGCCAGCTCACAGGGACAGTACGATGAGCAGTTCTTC; cdr3_aa: CASSQGQYDEQFF
clone_size: -; j_call: TRBJ2-5; v_call: TRBV2; d_call: -; cdr3_nt: TGTGCCAGCAGTGAACTTGAGACCCAGTACTTC; cdr3_aa: CASSELETQYF
clone_size: -; j_call: TRBJ2-7; v_call: TRBV30; d_call: -; cdr3_nt: TGTGCCTGGAGTAGCGCGGGTTGGGACGAGCAGTACTTC; cdr3_aa: CAWSSAGWDEQYF
clone_size: -; j_call: TRBJ2-1; v_call: TRBV5-1; d_call: TRBD1; cdr3_nt: TGCGCCAGCAGCCCGGACAGGGTGGTGAGGAATGAGCAGTTCTTC; cdr3_aa: CASSPDRVVRNEQFF
clone_size: -; j_call: TRBJ2-1; v_call: TRBV5-1; d_call: TRBD2; cdr3_nt: TGCGCCAGCAGCTTTTTACTAGCGAGAGACAATGAGCAGTTCTTC; cdr3_aa: CASSFLLARDNEQFF
clone_size: -; j_call: TRBJ1-3; v_call: TRBV6-6; d_call: TRBD1; cdr3_nt: TGTGCCAGCAGTCCCCGGACAGGGCAAGGAAACACCATATATTTT; cdr3_aa: CASSPRTGQGNTIYF
clone_size: -; j_call: TRBJ2-3; v_call: TRBV11-3; d_call: TRBD2; cdr3_nt: TGTGCCAGCAGCCCGCTCCCGGCTAGCGGAAGCACAGATACGCAGTATTTT; cdr3_aa: CASSPLPASGSTDTQYF
clone_size: -; j_call: TRBJ2-3; v_call: TRBV21-1; d_call: -; cdr3_nt: TGTGCCAGCAGCAAAGCTCTCATTATCAGTGGCACAGATACGCAGTATTTT; cdr3_aa: CASSKALIISGTDTQYF
clone_size: -; j_call: TRBJ2-1; v_call: TRBV15; d_call: -; cdr3_nt: TGTGCCACCAGCAGAGATCAGGGTTCCCGATACAATGAGCAGTTCTTC; cdr3_aa: CATSRDQGSRYNEQFF
clone_size: -; j_call: TRBJ2-5; v_call: TRBV5-1; d_call: -; cdr3_nt: TGCGCCAGCAGTCAGGGGCAGGGAAAGACCCAGTACTTC; cdr3_aa: CASSQGQGKTQYF
clone_size: -; j_call: TRBJ2-2; v_call: TRBV27; d_call: TRBD1; cdr3_nt: TGTGCCAGCAGTACGGACAGGGTGAACACCGGGGAGCTGTTTTTT; cdr3_aa: CASSTDRVNTGELFF
clone_size: -; j_call: TRBJ2-5; v_call: TRBV6-5; d_call: -; cdr3_nt: TGTGCCAGCAGCGACTTACTATCTCGTGACCAGTACTTC; cdr3_aa: CASSDLLSRDQYF
clone_size: -; j_call: TRBJ2-1; v_call: TRBV28; d_call: -; cdr3_nt: TGTGCCAGCAGTTTGGGGGCCGGGACACCTTACAATGAGCAGTTCTTC; cdr3_aa: CASSLGAGTPYNEQFF
clone_size: few; j_call: TRBJ2-3; v_call: TRBV9; d_call: TRBD2; cdr3_nt: TGTGCCAGCAGCACCCCCGGGACTAGCATCACAGATACGCAGTATTTT; cdr3_aa: CASSTPGTSITDTQYF
clone_size: -; j_call: TRBJ1-2; v_call: TRBV5-4; d_call: TRBD1; cdr3_nt: TGTGCCAGCAGCCCCCGGACAGGGGGGTATGGCTACACCTTC; cdr3_aa: CASSPRTGGYGYTF
clone_size: few; j_call: TRBJ1-5; v_call: TRBV25-1; d_call: -; cdr3_nt: TGTGCCAGCAGTAACCCTCGACAGCCCGATAGCAATCAGCCCCAGCATTTT; cdr3_aa: CASSNPRQPDSNQPQHF
clone_size: -; j_call: TRBJ1-2; v_call: TRBV19; d_call: -; cdr3_nt: TGTGCCAGTAGTATCCCCCCGAGCAGGACAACCTATGGCTACACCTTC; cdr3_aa: CASSIPPSRTTYGYTF
clone_size: -; j_call: TRBJ2-7; v_call: TRBV7-6; d_call: TRBD1; cdr3_nt: TGTGCCAGCAGCCCTATGGGGACAGGAACCTACGAGCAGTACTTC; cdr3_aa: CASSPMGTGTYEQYF
clone_size: -; j_call: TRBJ2-2; v_call: TRBV11-3; d_call: -; cdr3_nt: TGTGCCAGCAGCTTACCGGGGGACACCGGGGAGCTGTTTTTT; cdr3_aa: CASSLPGDTGELFF
clone_size: -; j_call: TRBJ1-6; v_call: TRBV5-1; d_call: -; cdr3_nt: TGCGCCAGCAGCTTGGGTACGGCGGATTCACCCCTCCACTTT; cdr3_aa: CASSLGTADSPLHF
clone_size: few; j_call: TRBJ2-1; v_call: TRBV4-1; d_call: TRBD1; cdr3_nt: TGCGCCAGCAGTCAAGGACAGGGGGGTGTATATGAGCAGTTCTTC; cdr3_aa: CASSQGQGGVYEQFF
clone_size: -; j_call: TRBJ1-4; v_call: TRBV30; d_call: TRBD1; cdr3_nt: TGTGCCTGGAGGGGACAGTCTAATGAAAAACTGTTTTTT; cdr3_aa: CAWRGQSNEKLFF
clone_size: once; j_call: TRBJ2-5; v_call: TRBV2; d_call: TRBD2; cdr3_nt: TGTGCCAGCATAGCGGGGTCCCGAGAGACCCAGTACTTC; cdr3_aa: CASIAGSRETQYF
clone_size: -; j_call: TRBJ2-1; v_call: TRBV5-1; d_call: TRBD2; cdr3_nt: TGCGCCAGCAGCTATAGCCCGGGGGGGCACAATGAGCAGTTCTTC; cdr3_aa: CASSYSPGGHNEQFF
clone_size: -; j_call: TRBJ2-1; v_call: TRBV25-1; d_call: -; cdr3_nt: TGTGCCAGCAGTGACCCGCTAGCGCGAGAACGATCCTACAATGAGCAGTTCTTC; cdr3_aa: CASSDPLARERSYNEQFF
clone_size: -; j_call: TRBJ1-5; v_call: TRBV2; d_call: -; cdr3_nt: TGTGCCAGCAGTGCCCAGGGGAACCAGCCCCAGCATTTT; cdr3_aa: CASSAQGNQPQHF
clone_size: -; j_call: TRBJ1-5; v_call: TRBV19; d_call: -; cdr3_nt: TGTGCCAGTAGTATATCCGGACATATCTTTCAGCCCCAGCATTTT; cdr3_aa: CASSISGHIFQPQHF
clone_size: -; j_call: TRBJ1-2; v_call: TRBV29-1; d_call: TRBD1; cdr3_nt: TGCAGCGTTGTCCCAGATGACAGGGGCTATGGCTACACCTTC; cdr3_aa: CSVVPDDRGYGYTF
clone_size: few; j_call: TRBJ1-5; v_call: TRBV4-2; d_call: TRBD1; cdr3_nt: TGTGCCAGCAGCCAAGATTTGGGACAGGTGAATAGCAATCAGCCCCAGCATTTT; cdr3_aa: CASSQDLGQVNSNQPQHF
clone_size: once; j_call: TRBJ2-3; v_call: TRBV7-3; d_call: -; cdr3_nt: TGTGCCAGCAGCTTGGGAGCAGGGGCCGTCACAGATACGCAGTATTTT; cdr3_aa: CASSLGAGAVTDTQYF